This T cell receptor beta chain is drawn from a study of cytomegalovirus exposure and HLA in healthy donors. Study-wide context: Counted in an early data release were about 85 million unique TCRs from HLA-typed donors. The study's findings and limits: Looking again later, the authors saw that most CMV-associated TCR beta chains seemed HLA-restricted.

Remarks on this clone: The antigen is unknown.

Trimming took off 6 bases at V and 4 bases at J, with 11 bases between the two ends. The CDR3 is 13 amino acids. Germline assignment: CDR1 MGHRA and CDR2 YSYEKL. The PCR made use of 60 Vbeta and 13 Jbeta primers. TCRdb's table, derived via immunoSEQ multiplex PCR, lists solely in-frame clones and lacks some. The sample contains approximately 180,000 clones, about 75% of which appear only once. Sequenced sample: PBMCs. This sequence was found in a man aged 40-50 years in good health and CMV-seropositive. V and J are TRBV4-1 and TRBJ2-3, with D possibly TRBD2 on 5 matching bases. In nucleotides, the CDR3 is TGCGCCAGCAGTCCACCGAGGGCAGATACGCAGTATTTT. It codes for CASSPPRADTQYF.